These 13 T cell receptor beta chains originate from one sample sequenced in a study of blood T cell repertoires in COVID-19. The repertoire was sequenced with immunoSEQ multiplex PCR; TCRdb's copy has only in-frame clones and lacks some. Counted here are 250,000 to 300,000 clones, 85% occurring once; the ten biggest clones make up just over 6.5%. Sequenced: PBMCs or T cells enriched from blood (not recorded which). The source of these receptors is a woman aged 45-65 years who had been exposed to COVID-19.

The chain carries TRBV11-1 and TRBJ2-7; possibly TRBD2 for D (5 bases). The V end was cut by 7 bases, the J end by 2 bases, with 18 bases between. The CDR3 covers 15 residues. CDR1 is SGHAT, CDR2 FQDESV, per germline (reference sequence). The CDR3 DNA is TGTGCCAGCACCCAACGACCTGACGGGGCCTACGAGCAGTACTTC. It yields the protein CASTQRPDGAYEQYF.

The chain joins TRBV5-1 to TRBJ2-7; tentative D call: TRBD1 (5 bases). There are 14 residues in the CDR3. Trimming removed 4 bases from V and 2 bases from J, with 13 bases in between. The V gene's germline CDR1 is SGHRS and CDR2 YFSETQ. DNA of the CDR3: TGCGCCAGCAGCCCCGTCACAGGACCCTACGAGCAGTACTTC. Amino acids: CASSPVTGPYEQYF.

About this clone itself: Additional DNA sequences in this sample encode the identical CDR3. This rearrangement joins TRBV12-3 or TRBV12-4 to TRBJ1-1; D might be TRBD1 (5 bases). The V and J ends lost 6 bases and 5 bases respectively, with 13 bases between them. The CDR3 spans 13 residues. CDR3 protein: CASRPREGTEAFF. The CDR3 DNA reads TGTGCCAGCAGACCCAGGGAAGGGACTGAAGCTTTCTTT.

The chain has TRBV6-5 and TRBJ1-1, with D maybe TRBD1 (5 bases). The CDR3 loop spans 13 amino acids. Trimming pared 5 bases from V and 5 bases from J, leaving 12 bases between. In germline, CDR1 is MNHEY, CDR2 SVGAGI. CDR3 protein: CASSTQGRTEAFF. For the CDR3, the DNA is TGTGCCAGCAGTACTCAGGGTAGGACTGAAGCTTTCTTT.

V is TRBV19 and J is TRBJ2-3; the D gene is possibly TRBD2 (6 bases). The CDR3 spans 15 residues. Looked up from germline, CDR1 is LNHDA and CDR2 is SQIVND (reference sequence). With 11 bases removed from V and 0 bases from J, the gap between germline ends came to 18 bases. As DNA, the CDR3 is TGTGCCGGCGGGGACTCAGGATCTAGCACAGATACGCAGTATTTT. As protein: CAGGDSGSSTDTQYF.

This chain joins TRBV6-5 and TRBJ2-3; D possibly corresponds to TRBD1 (5 bases). Germline lookup yields CDR1 MNHEY and CDR2 SVGAGI. The CDR3 contains 13 residues. Trimming took off 1 base at V and 6 bases at J, with 8 bases between the two ends. Here the CDR3 DNA reads TGTGCCAGCAGTTACTTTAGGGGCGATACGCAGTATTTT. As protein: CASSYFRGDTQYF.

The chain has TRBV5-8 and TRBJ2-1; D gene unclear. CDR3 length equals 15 residues. Germline V gene lookup returns CDR1 SGHTS and CDR2 YDEGEE. The V and J ends lost 0 bases and 2 bases respectively, with 9 bases between them. The CDR3 nucleotides are TGTGCCAGCAGCTTGGGACTCTTCACCTACAATGAGCAGTTCTTC. Translating gives CASSLGLFTYNEQFF.

The J gene is TRBJ2-5, the V gene TRBV12-3 or TRBV12-4, with no clear D. The CDR3 consists of 13 residues. Deletions cut 7 bases from V and 4 bases from J, with 13 bases between. CDR3 residues: CASTLGGGETQYF. DNA of the CDR3: TGTGCCAGCACCCTCGGTGGCGGAGAGACCCAGTACTTC.

The chain carries TRBV5-1 and TRBJ2-2, with TRBD2 identical over 12 bases. The CDR3 loop spans 16 amino acids. Germline V gives CDR1 SGHRS, CDR2 YFSETQ. V shed 4 bases and J 6 bases; nucleotides not matched to a gene: 7. CDR3 region: CASSPGSSGGAGELFF. CDR3 DNA sequence: TGCGCCAGCAGCCCCGGCTCTAGCGGGGGGGCCGGGGAGCTGTTTTTT.

The chain recombines TRBV5-5 with TRBJ1-1, with D tentatively TRBD1 (6 bases). The CDR3 is 14 residues long. V was trimmed by 3 bases and J by 6 bases, leaving 15 bases between them. Germline loops: CDR1 SGHKS, CDR2 YYEKEE (reference sequence). Here the CDR3 DNA reads TGTGCCAGCAGCTCGAACGTACAGGGTTCTGAAGCTTTCTTT. Its protein is CASSSNVQGSEAFF.

The J gene is TRBJ1-2, the V gene TRBV5-4; the D gene is possibly TRBD1 (6 bases). The CDR3 has 15 amino acids. Germline V CDR1 and CDR2: SGHNT, YYREEE (reference sequence). The germline V and J ends were trimmed by 2 bases and 3 bases, with 14 bases remaining between them. As DNA, the CDR3 is TGTGCCAGCAGCTTAGGACAGTCGTTAGACTATGGCTACACCTTC. It yields the protein CASSLGQSLDYGYTF. The full variable domain, rest sourced from reference TRBV5-4 and TRBJ1-2, is ETGVTQSPTHLIKTRGQQVTLRCSSQSGHNTVSWYQQALGQGPQFIFQYYREEENGRGNFPPRFSGLQFPNYSSELNVNALELDDSALYLCASSLGQSLDYGYTFGSGTRLTVV.

The genes are TRBV5-1 and TRBJ1-6, with 9 positions matching TRBD1. The CDR3 is 14 residues long. V lost 2 bases and J lost 10; bases outside the gene matches: 4. The V gene's germline CDR1 is SGHRS and CDR2 YFSETQ. The CDR3 here is CASSLGGQGSPLHF. The CDR3 region has the DNA TGCGCCAGCAGCTTAGGGGGACAGGGCTCACCCCTCCACTTT.

In its sample, this clone was seen a few times. The chain is built from TRBV29-1 and TRBJ1-1; a weak D match, TRBD1 (6 bases). The CDR3 extends over 12 amino acids. V was trimmed by 7 bases and J by 6 bases, leaving 15 bases between them. Germline CDR1 SQVTM, CDR2 ANQGSEA. Here the CDR3 DNA reads TGCAGCGCCCAACAGGGTAGGGCTGAAGCTTTCTTT. Amino acids: CSAQQGRAEAFF.